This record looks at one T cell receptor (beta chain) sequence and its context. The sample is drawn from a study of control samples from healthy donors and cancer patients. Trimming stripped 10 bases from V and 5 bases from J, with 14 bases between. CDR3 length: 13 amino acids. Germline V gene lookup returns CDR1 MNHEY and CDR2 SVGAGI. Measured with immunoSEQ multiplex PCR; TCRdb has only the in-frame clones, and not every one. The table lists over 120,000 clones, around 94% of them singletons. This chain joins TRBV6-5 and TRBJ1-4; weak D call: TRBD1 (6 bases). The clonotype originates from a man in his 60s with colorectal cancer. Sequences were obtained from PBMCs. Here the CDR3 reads CATRRGGNEKLFF. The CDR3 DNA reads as TGTGCCACTAGGAGAGGGGGGAATGAAAAACTGTTTTTT.